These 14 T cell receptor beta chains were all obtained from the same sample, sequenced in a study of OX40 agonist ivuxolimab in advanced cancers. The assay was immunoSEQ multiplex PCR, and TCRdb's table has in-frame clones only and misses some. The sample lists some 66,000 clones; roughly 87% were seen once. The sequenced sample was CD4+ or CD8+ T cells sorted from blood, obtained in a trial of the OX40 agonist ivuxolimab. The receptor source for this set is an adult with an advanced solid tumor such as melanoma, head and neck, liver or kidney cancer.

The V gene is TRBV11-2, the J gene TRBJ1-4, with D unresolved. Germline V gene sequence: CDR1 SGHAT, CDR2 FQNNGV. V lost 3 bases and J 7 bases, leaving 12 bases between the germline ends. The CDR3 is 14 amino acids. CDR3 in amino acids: CASSLTGLSEKLFF. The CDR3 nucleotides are TGTGCCAGCAGCTTGACGGGTCTAAGTGAAAAACTGTTTTTT. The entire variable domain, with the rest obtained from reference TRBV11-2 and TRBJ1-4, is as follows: EAGVAQSPRYKIIEKRQSVAFWCNPISGHATLYWYQQILGQGPKLLIQFQNNGVVDDSQLPKDRFSAERLKGVDSTLKIQPAKLEDSAVYLCASSLTGLSEKLFFGSGTQLSVL.

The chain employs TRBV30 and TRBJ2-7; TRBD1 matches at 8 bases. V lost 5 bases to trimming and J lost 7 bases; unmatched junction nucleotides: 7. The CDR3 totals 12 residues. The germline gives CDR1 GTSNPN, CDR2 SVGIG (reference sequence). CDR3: CAWGQGAREQYF. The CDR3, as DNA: TGTGCCTGGGGACAGGGAGCGAGGGAGCAGTACTTC.

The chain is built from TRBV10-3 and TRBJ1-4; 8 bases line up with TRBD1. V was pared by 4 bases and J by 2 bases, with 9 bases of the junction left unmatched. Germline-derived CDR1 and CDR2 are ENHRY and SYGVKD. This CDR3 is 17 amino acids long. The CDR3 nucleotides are TGTGCCATCAGTGCACGGGGCAGGGGGCTTACTAATGAAAAACTGTTTTTT. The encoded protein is CAISARGRGLTNEKLFF.

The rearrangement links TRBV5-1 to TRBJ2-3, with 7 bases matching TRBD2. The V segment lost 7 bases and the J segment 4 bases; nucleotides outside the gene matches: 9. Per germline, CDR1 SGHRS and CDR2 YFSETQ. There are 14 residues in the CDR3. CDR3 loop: CASCWAGESDTQYF. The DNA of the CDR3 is TGCGCCAGCTGCTGGGCGGGAGAGTCAGATACGCAGTATTTT.

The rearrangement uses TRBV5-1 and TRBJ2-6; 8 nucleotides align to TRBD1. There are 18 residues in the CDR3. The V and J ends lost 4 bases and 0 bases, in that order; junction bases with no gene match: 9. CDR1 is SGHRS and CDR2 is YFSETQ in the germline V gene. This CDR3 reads CASSGGQGGSSGANVLTF. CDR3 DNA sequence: TGCGCCAGCAGCGGTGGACAGGGAGGAAGCTCTGGGGCCAACGTCCTGACTTTC.

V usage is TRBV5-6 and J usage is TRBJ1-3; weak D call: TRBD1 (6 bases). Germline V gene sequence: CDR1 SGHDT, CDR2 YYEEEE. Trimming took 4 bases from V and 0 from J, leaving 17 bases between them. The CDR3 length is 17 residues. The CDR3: CASSPIRQALSGNTIYF. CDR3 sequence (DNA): TGTGCCAGCAGCCCAATTAGACAGGCCCTCTCTGGAAACACCATATATTTT. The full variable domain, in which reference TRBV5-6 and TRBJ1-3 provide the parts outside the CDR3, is DAGVTQSPTHLIKTRGQQVTLRCSPKSGHDTVSWYQQALGQGPQFIFQYYEEEERQRGNFPDRFSGHQFPNYSSELNVNALLLGDSALYLCASSPIRQALSGNTIYFGEGSWLTVV.

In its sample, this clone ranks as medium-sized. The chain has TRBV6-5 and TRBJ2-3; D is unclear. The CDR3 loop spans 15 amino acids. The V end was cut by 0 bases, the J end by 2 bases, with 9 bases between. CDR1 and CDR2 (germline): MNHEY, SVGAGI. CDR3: CASSYSSAYTDTQYF. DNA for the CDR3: TGTGCCAGCAGTTACTCGTCGGCATACACAGATACGCAGTATTTT.

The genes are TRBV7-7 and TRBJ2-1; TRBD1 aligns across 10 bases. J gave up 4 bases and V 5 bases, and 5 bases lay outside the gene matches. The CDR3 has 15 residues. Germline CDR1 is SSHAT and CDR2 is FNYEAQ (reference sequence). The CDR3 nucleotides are TGTGCCAGCAGCCCCGGGACAGGGGAGTACAATGAGCAGTTCTTC. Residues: CASSPGTGEYNEQFF. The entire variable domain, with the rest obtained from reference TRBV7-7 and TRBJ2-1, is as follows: GAGVSQSPRYKVTKRGQDVTLRCDPISSHATLYWYQQALGQGPEFLTYFNYEAQPDKSGLPSDRFSAERPEGSISTLTIQRTEQRDSAMYRCASSPGTGEYNEQFFGPGTRLTVL.

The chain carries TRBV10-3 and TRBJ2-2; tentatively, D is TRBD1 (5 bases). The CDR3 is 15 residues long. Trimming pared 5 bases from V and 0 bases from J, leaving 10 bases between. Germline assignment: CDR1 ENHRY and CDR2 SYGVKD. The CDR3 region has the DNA TGTGCCATCAGTCTACAGGTCCCGAACACCGGGGAGCTGTTTTTT. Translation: CAISLQVPNTGELFF.

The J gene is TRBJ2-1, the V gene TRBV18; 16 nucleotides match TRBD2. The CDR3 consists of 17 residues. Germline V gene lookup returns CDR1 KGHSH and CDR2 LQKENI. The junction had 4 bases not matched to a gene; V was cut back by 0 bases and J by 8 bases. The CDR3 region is CASSPPGLAGGPHEQFF. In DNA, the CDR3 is TGTGCCAGCTCACCACCGGGACTAGCGGGAGGGCCGCATGAGCAGTTCTTC.

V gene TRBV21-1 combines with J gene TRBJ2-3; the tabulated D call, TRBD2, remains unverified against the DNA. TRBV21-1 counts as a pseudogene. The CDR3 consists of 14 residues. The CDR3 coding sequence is TGTGCCAGCAGCAAAGCGGGAGCCACAGATACGCAGTATTTT. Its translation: CASSKAGATDTQYF.

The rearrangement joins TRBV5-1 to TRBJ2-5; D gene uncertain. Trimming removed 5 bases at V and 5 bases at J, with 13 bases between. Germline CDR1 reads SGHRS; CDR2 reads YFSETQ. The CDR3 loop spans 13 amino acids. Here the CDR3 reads CASSRISLETQYF. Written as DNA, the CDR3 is TGCGCCAGCAGTAGGATTTCCTTGGAGACCCAGTACTTC.

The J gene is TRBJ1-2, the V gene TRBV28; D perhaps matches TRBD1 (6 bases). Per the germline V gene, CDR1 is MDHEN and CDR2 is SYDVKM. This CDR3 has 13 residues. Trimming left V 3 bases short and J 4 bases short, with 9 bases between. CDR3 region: CASSLGGAYGYTF. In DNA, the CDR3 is TGTGCCAGCAGTTTGGGGGGGGCCTATGGCTACACCTTC.

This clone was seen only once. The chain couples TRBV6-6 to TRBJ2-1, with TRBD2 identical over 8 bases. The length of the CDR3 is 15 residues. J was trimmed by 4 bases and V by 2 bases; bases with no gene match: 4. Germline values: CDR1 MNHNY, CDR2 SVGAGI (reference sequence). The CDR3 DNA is TGTGCCAGCAGTTACGAAGCGGGAGTATACAATGAGCAGTTCTTC. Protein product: CASSYEAGVYNEQFF.